The source of this T cell receptor (beta chain) is a study of prognosis after radiotherapy for stage I lung cancer. Trimming left V 7 bases short and J 6 bases short, with 13 bases between. Per germline, CDR1 MDHEN and CDR2 SYDVKM. The CDR3 is 12 amino acids. The authors amplified TCR beta CDR3 from genomic DNA using two-round multiplex PCR. The first round of PCR was done with primers that matched each TRBV and TRBJ gene. TCRdb used MiXCR to reprocess the multiplex PCR reads, holding one entry per CDR3 protein. The sample includes more than 30,000 distinct CDR3 sequences, 42% of them seen just once. This specimen was PBMCs, taken before or after stereotactic body radiation therapy (not recorded which). The chain joins TRBV28 to TRBJ2-7; tentative D call: TRBD2 (6 bases). The TCR was taken from a donor aged 50 or older with non-small cell lung cancer. The chain's CDR3 is CASIFGGVEQYF. The CDR3 DNA follows: TGTGCCAGCATTTTCGGAGGGGTCGAGCAGTACTTC.